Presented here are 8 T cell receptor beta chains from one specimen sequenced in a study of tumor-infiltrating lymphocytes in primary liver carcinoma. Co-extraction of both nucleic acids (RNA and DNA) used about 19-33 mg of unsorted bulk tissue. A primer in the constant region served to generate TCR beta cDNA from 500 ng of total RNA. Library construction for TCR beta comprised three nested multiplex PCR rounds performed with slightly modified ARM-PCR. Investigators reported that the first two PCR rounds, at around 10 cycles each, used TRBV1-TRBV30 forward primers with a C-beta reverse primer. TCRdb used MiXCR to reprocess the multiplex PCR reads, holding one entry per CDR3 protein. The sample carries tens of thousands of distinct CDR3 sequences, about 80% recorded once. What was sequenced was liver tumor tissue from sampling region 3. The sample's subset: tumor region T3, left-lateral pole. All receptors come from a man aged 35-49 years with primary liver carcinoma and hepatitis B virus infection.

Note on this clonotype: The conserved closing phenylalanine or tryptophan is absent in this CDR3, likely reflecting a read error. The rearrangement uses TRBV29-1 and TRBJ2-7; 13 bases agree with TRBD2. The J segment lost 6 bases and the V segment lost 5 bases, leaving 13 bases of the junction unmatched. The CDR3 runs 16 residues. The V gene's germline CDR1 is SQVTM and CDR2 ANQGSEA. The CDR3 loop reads CSVNGHSGLAGAEQYI. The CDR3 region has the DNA TGCAGCGTTAATGGACATAGTGGACTAGCGGGAGCCGAGCAGTACATC.

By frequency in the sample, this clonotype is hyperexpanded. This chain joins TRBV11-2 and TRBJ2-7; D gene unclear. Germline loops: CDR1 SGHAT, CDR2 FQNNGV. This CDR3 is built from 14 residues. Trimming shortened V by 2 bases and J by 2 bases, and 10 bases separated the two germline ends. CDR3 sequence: CASSLTDGAYEQYF. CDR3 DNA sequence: TGTGCCAGCAGCTTAACCGACGGAGCCTACGAGCAGTACTTC.

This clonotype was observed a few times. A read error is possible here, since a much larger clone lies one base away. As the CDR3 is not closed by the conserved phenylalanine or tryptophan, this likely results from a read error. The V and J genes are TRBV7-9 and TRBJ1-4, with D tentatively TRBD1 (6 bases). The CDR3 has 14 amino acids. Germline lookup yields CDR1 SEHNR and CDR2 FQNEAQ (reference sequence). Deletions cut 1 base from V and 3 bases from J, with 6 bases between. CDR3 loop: CASSLDRANEKLFI. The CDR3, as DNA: TGTGCCAGCAGCTTAGACAGGGCTAATGAAAAACTGTTTATT.

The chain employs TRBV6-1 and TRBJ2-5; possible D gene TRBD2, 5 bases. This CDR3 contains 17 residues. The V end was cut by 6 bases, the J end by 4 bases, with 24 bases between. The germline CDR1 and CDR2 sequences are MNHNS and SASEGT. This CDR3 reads CASSASTRVNRRETQYF. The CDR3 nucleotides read TGTGCCAGCAGCGCTAGCACGAGGGTAAACCGCCGAGAGACCCAGTACTTC.

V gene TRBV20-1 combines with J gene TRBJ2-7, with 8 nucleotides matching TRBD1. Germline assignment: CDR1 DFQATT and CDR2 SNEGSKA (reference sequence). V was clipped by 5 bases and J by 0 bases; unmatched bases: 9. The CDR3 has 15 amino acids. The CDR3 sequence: CSAPRTGYNSYEQYF. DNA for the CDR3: TGCAGTGCTCCCCGGACAGGGTACAACTCCTACGAGCAGTACTTC.

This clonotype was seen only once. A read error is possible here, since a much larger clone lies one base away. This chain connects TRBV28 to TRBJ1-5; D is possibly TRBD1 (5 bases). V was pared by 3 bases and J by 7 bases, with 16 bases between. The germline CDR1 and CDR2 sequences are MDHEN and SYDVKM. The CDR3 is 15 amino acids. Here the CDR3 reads CASSFSQGFRQPQHF. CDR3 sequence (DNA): TGTGCCAGCAGTTTCAGCCAGGGATTCAGGCAGCCCCAGCATTTT.

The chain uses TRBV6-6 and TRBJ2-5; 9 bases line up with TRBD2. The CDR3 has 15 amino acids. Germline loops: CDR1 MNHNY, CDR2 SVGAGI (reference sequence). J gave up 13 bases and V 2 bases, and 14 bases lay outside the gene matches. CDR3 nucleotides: TGTGCCAGCAGTTACGGGACTAGCTTTGGGGAGGCCCGGTACTTC. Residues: CASSYGTSFGEARYF.

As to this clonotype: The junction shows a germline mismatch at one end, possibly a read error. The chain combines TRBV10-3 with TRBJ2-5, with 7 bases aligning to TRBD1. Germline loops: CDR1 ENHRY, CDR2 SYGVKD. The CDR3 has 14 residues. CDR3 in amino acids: CGISLGQYQETQYF. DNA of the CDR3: TGTGGCATCAGCTTGGGACAGTACCAAGAGACCCAGTACTTT.